One sample yielded the 22 T cell receptor beta chains listed below, sequenced in a study of T cells after yellow fever vaccination. TCRdb analysed the 5' RACE reads with MiXCR anew, one entry per CDR3 protein. The profile covers more than 300,000 distinct CDR3 sequences, with roughly 7% appearing a single time and 18% taken by the ten largest. Sequencing was performed on PBMCs, taken around 45 days after the first yellow fever vaccination. Receptor source: a man between 18 and 29 years old who received the YFV17D yellow fever vaccine.

In regard to this clonotype: An end of the junction does not agree with germline; a read error may underlie this. This chain uses TRBV6-4 with TRBJ2-1; 9 nucleotides align to TRBD2. CDR3 size: 15 residues. Germline V gene sequence: CDR1 MRHNA, CDR2 SNTAGT. CDR3 nucleotide sequence: TGTGCCAGCAGTGATGGAGCGGGGGGCGGTAGTGAGCAGTCCTTC. Amino acid sequence: CASSDGAGGGSEQSF.

The genes are TRBV7-3 and TRBJ2-1; D call uncertain. Trimming pared 1 base from V and 15 bases from J, leaving 13 bases between. CDR3 length: 12 amino acids. CDR1 and CDR2 from the germline V gene are SGHTA and FQGTGA. The CDR3: CASSLKIGQPFF. Written as DNA, the CDR3 is TGTGCCAGCAGCTTAAAGATAGGGCAACCGTTCTTC.

The chain carries TRBV11-2 and TRBJ2-3, with D maybe TRBD1 (6 bases). The length of the CDR3 is 14 residues. V was pared by 2 bases and J by 3 bases, with 9 bases between. CDR1 and CDR2 from the germline V gene are SGHAT and FQNNGV. The CDR3 region has the DNA TGTGCCAGCAGCTTACAGGGGATGACAGATACGCAGTATTTT. Protein: CASSLQGMTDTQYF.

This clonotype was seen a handful of times. V gene TRBV24-1 combines with J gene TRBJ2-5; 10 bases map to TRBD2. This CDR3 has 15 amino acids. CDR1 is KGHDR and CDR2 is SFDVKD in the germline V gene. V dropped 4 bases and J dropped 2; count of bases not matched to a gene: 3. Here the CDR3 DNA reads TGTGCCACCAGTGAGGCTAGCGGGGGACAAGAGACCCAGTACTTC. It encodes CATSEASGGQETQYF.

V and J are TRBV4-1 and TRBJ1-6, with D tentatively TRBD1 (5 bases). Per the germline V gene, CDR1 is MGHRA and CDR2 is YSYEKL. Deletions cut 0 bases from V and 10 bases from J, with 16 bases between. This CDR3 spans 16 amino acids. This chain's CDR3 is CASSQDGQTGGSPLHF. In DNA, the CDR3 is TGCGCCAGCAGCCAAGACGGTCAAACCGGGGGGTCACCCCTCCACTTT.

There are many counts of this clonotype. The chain joins TRBV7-6 to TRBJ1-2; 9 nucleotides agree with TRBD1. The CDR3 extends over 13 amino acids. Trimming at V came to 3 bases and at J to 6 bases, leaving 2 bases not matched to a gene. CDR1 and CDR2 (germline): SGHVS, FNYEAQ. The CDR3 reads CASSLGQGNGYTF. The DNA of the CDR3 is TGTGCCAGCAGCTTGGGACAGGGAAATGGCTACACCTTC.

A few counts support this clonotype. This chain uses TRBV7-6 with TRBJ2-5; D is uncertain. Germline V gives CDR1 SGHVS, CDR2 FNYEAQ. V shed 0 bases and J shed 2 bases, with 10 bases lying between them. CDR3 size: 15 residues. The CDR3 reads CASSLAYRKQETQYF. CDR3 DNA sequence: TGTGCCAGCAGCTTAGCGTATAGAAAACAAGAGACCCAGTACTTC.

This clonotype was picked up a small number of times. J is TRBJ2-7 and V is TRBV10-3; 9 nucleotides match TRBD2. The length of the CDR3 is 13 residues. Trimming removed 5 bases from V and 3 bases from J; junction bases left unmatched: 2. Per the germline V gene, CDR1 is ENHRY and CDR2 is SYGVKD. Here the CDR3 DNA reads TGTGCCATCAGTACAGCGGGGGGCTACGAGCAGTACGTC. Residues: CAISTAGGYEQYV.

CDR3 loop: CASSLEPGTDTQYF. The CDR3 DNA reads TGTGCCAGCAGCTTGGAGCCGGGGACAGATACGCAGTATTTT. V usage is TRBV5-4 and J usage is TRBJ2-3; D possibly corresponds to TRBD2 (5 bases). Germline V CDR1 and CDR2: SGHNT, YYREEE (reference sequence). This CDR3 region has 14 residues. The V end was cut by 0 bases, the J end by 3 bases, with 8 bases between.

This clonotype showed up just a few times. The V and J genes are TRBV5-1 and TRBJ2-1, with D unresolved. Trimming shortened V by 0 bases and J by 2 bases, and 6 bases separated the two germline ends. The CDR3 sequence is 14 residues long. Germline V lookup: CDR1 SGHRS, CDR2 YFSETQ. The CDR3 DNA sequence: TGCGCCAGCAGCTTGGAACAACCCTACAATGAGCAGTTCTTC. Its protein product is CASSLEQPYNEQFF.

The chain links TRBV27 to TRBJ2-5; possibly TRBD1 for D (6 bases). With 3 bases removed from V and 6 bases from J, the gap between germline ends came to 23 bases. Germline CDR1 MNHEY, CDR2 SMNVEV (reference sequence). The CDR3 is made up of 17 amino acids. CDR3 DNA: TGTGCCAGCAGTTTTTATTCTGCAGGGGACATCGTGAAGACCCAGTACTTC. This sequence encodes CASSFYSAGDIVKTQYF.

The V gene is TRBV6-2 or TRBV6-3, the J gene TRBJ2-7; D gene ambiguous. The CDR3 totals 13 residues. Germline V gives CDR1 MNHEY, CDR2 SVGEGT. V was clipped by 4 bases and J by 3 bases, with 10 bases between them. CDR3 in amino acids: CASSWTRVYEQYF. The DNA for the CDR3 is TGTGCCAGCAGTTGGACCCGGGTCTACGAGCAGTACTTC.

V usage is TRBV7-9 and J usage is TRBJ1-2; the match to TRBD1 covers 8 bases. The germline CDR1 and CDR2 sequences are SEHNR and FQNEAQ (reference sequence). The V segment lost 6 bases and the J segment 2 bases; nucleotides outside the gene matches: 5. This CDR3 comprises 14 residues. The CDR3 DNA follows: TGTGCCAGCAGAAGACAGGGGCCGAACTATGGCTACACCTTC. This codes for CASRRQGPNYGYTF.

The chain has TRBV3-1 and TRBJ1-2, with unresolved D. This CDR3 is 14 amino acids long. V was shortened by 0 bases and J by 5 bases, with 10 bases between the two germline ends. CDR1 is LGHDT and CDR2 is YNNKEL in the germline V gene (reference sequence). The CDR3 spells CASSQEVGRYGYTF. CDR3 bases: TGTGCCAGCAGCCAAGAGGTAGGAAGATATGGCTACACCTTC.

This clonotype was observed at least ten times. The CDR3 region has the DNA TGTGCCAGCTCCCCTTCTGGACAGGGCTACGAGCAGTACTTC. Its protein product is CASSPSGQGYEQYF. The V and J genes are TRBV18 and TRBJ2-7; TRBD1 matches at 8 bases. The CDR3 covers 14 residues. Germline CDR1 and CDR2: KGHSH and LQKENI. Trimming removed 6 bases from V and 3 bases from J; junction bases left unmatched: 7.

The chain carries TRBV6-2 or TRBV6-3 and TRBJ2-5; the D gene is possibly TRBD1 (6 bases). This CDR3 has 16 residues. Looked up from germline, CDR1 is MNHEY and CDR2 is SVGEGT. Trimming stripped 0 bases from V and 1 base from J, with 12 bases between. The DNA for the CDR3 is TGTGCCAGCAGTTACTCGCTTGGGGACACCCAAGAGACCCAGTACTTC. It encodes CASSYSLGDTQETQYF.

V and J are TRBV11-1 and TRBJ2-2, with 8 bases lining up with TRBD2. There are 16 residues in the CDR3. CDR1 is SGHAT and CDR2 is FQDESV in the germline V gene (reference sequence). V lost 3 bases and J lost 4; bases outside the gene matches: 7. In nucleotides, the CDR3 is TGTGCCAGCAGCTTTCAAGCGGGGGCCAGCACCGGGGAGCTGTTTTTT. This sequence encodes CASSFQAGASTGELFF. Combining the CDR3 with reference TRBV11-1 and TRBJ2-2 gives the whole variable domain EAEVAQSPRYKITEKSQAVAFWCDPISGHATLYWYRQILGQGPELLVQFQDESVVDDSQLPKDRFSAERLKGVDSTLKIQPAELGDSAMYLCASSFQAGASTGELFFGEGSRLTVL.

This clonotype was detected only a few times. This chain connects TRBV12-3 or TRBV12-4 to TRBJ2-1; 11 bases align to TRBD1. There are 15 residues in the CDR3. Trimming cost V 6 bases and J 4 bases; bases outside gene matches: 5. In nucleotides, the CDR3 is TGTGCCAGCAGGCTGGGACAGGGGGAGTACAATGAGCAGTTCTTC. It encodes CASRLGQGEYNEQFF.

The V gene is TRBV18, the J gene TRBJ1-1, with D tentatively TRBD1 (6 bases). The ends were cut back, 6 bases at V and 7 bases at J, with 15 bases in the middle. Germline V gene sequence: CDR1 KGHSH, CDR2 LQKENI. The CDR3 spans 13 residues. The CDR3 region is CASSSYRVDEAFF. The CDR3 DNA reads TGTGCCAGCTCTTCTTACAGGGTTGATGAAGCTTTCTTT.

This clonotype was counted only a few times. J is TRBJ2-1 and V is TRBV7-3; D is undetermined. Deletions cut 0 bases from V and 0 bases from J, with 6 bases between. The germline gives CDR1 SGHTA, CDR2 FQGTGA. The CDR3 is made up of 15 amino acids. Written as DNA, the CDR3 is TGTGCCAGCAGCTTAACCCCCCTCTCCTACAATGAGCAGTTCTTC. Translated: CASSLTPLSYNEQFF.

This clonotype was detected ten times or more. V gene TRBV25-1 combines with J gene TRBJ2-1; a weak D match, TRBD2 (7 bases). The CDR3 spans 14 residues. Between the trimmed V and J ends, which lost 3 bases and 6 bases, there was a span of 12 bases. Germline CDR1 reads MGHDK; CDR2 reads SYGVNS. CDR3 coding DNA: TGTGCCAGCAGTGACCGAGGGGGGGCCAATGAGCAGTTCTTC. Translated: CASSDRGGANEQFF.

This chain links TRBV7-2 with TRBJ1-3; D is unclear. The CDR3 contains 14 residues. V gave up 2 bases and J gave up 4 bases, with 9 bases separating them. CDR1 and CDR2 (germline): SGHTA, FQGNSA. The CDR3 DNA is TGTGCCAGCAGCTTATTTCCGGGGGGAAACACCATATATTTT. Amino acid sequence: CASSLFPGGNTIYF.